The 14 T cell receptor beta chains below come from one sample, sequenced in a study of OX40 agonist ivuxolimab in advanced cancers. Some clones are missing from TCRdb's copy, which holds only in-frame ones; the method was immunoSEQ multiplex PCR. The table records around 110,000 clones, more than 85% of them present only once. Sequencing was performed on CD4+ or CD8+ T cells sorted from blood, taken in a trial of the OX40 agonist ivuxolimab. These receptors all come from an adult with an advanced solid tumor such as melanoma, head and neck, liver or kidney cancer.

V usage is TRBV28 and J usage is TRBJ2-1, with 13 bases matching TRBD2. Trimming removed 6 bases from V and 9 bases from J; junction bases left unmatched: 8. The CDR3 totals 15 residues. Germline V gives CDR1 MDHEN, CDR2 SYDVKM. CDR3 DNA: TGTGCCAGCAGCTCCCCGGGACTAGCGGGGAGTGAGCAGTTCTTC. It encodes CASSSPGLAGSEQFF.

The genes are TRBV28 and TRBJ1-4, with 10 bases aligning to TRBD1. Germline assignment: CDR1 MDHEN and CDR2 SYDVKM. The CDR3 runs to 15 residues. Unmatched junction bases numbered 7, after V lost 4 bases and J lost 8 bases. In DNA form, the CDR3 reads TGTGCCAGCAGTTCGACGGACAGGGGGAAAGAAAAACTGTTTTTT. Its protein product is CASSSTDRGKEKLFF.

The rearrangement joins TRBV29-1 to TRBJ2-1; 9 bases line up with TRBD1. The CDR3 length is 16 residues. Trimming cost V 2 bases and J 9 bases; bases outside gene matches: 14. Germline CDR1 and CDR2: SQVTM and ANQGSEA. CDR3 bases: TGCAGCGTTGAAAACAGAGGGACAGGGCGGTTCGCTGAGCAGTTCTTC. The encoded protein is CSVENRGTGRFAEQFF.

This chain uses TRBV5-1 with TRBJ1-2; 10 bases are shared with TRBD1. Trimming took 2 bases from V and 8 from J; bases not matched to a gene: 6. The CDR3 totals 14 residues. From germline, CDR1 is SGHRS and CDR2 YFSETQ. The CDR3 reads CASSLYDRGPGYTF. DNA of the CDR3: TGCGCCAGCAGCTTATATGACAGGGGGCCCGGCTACACCTTC. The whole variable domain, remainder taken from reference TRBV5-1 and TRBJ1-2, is KAGVTQTPRYLIKTRGQQVTLSCSPISGHRSVSWYQQTPGQGLQFLFEYFSETQRNKGNFPGRFSGRQFSNSRSEMNVSTLELGDSALYLCASSLYDRGPGYTFGSGTRLTVV.

The CDR3 loop is CASSQGSGVYGYTF. The CDR3 DNA follows: TGTGCCAGCAGCCAGGGGTCCGGGGTTTATGGCTACACCTTC. V is TRBV7-9 and J is TRBJ1-2; D possibly corresponds to TRBD1 (6 bases). Germline assignment: CDR1 SEHNR and CDR2 FQNEAQ (reference sequence). Trimming removed 5 bases from V and 5 bases from J, with 15 bases in between. The CDR3 is made up of 14 amino acids.

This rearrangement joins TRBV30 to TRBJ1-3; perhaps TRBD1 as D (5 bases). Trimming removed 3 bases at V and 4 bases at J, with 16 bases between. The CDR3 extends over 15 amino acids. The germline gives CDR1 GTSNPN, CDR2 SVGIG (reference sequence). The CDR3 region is CAWRERGLGGNTIYF. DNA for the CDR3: TGTGCCTGGAGAGAGAGGGGTTTAGGCGGAAACACCATATATTTT.

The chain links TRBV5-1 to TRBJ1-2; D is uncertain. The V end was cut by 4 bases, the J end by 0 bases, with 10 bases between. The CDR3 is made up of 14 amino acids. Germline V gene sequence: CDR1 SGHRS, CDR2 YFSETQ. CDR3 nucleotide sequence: TGCGCCAGCAGCCCCTCGGATGCTAACTATGGCTACACCTTC. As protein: CASSPSDANYGYTF. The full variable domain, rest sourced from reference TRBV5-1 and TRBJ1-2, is KAGVTQTPRYLIKTRGQQVTLSCSPISGHRSVSWYQQTPGQGLQFLFEYFSETQRNKGNFPGRFSGRQFSNSRSEMNVSTLELGDSALYLCASSPSDANYGYTFGSGTRLTVV.

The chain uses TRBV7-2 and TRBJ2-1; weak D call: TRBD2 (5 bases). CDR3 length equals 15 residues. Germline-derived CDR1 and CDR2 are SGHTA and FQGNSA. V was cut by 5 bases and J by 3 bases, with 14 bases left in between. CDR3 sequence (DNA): TGTGCCAGCAGCCCCAGCCGGGGAGACTACAATGAGCAGTTCTTC. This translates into CASSPSRGDYNEQFF.

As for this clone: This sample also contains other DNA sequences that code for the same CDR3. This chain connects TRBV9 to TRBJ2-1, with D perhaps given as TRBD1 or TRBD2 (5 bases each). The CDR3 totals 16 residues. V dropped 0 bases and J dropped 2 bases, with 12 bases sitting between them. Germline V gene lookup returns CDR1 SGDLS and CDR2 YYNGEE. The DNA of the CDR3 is TGTGCCAGCAGCGTAGGAGGGACGGGGACCTACAATGAGCAGTTCTTC. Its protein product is CASSVGGTGTYNEQFF.

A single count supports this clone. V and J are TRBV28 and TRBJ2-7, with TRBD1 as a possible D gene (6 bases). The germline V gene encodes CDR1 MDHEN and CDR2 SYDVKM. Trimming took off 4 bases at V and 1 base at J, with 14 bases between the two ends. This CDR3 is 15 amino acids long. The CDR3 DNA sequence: TGTGCCAGCAGTTCCTCAGGGGCCAGTTCCTACGAGCAGTACTTC. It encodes CASSSSGASSYEQYF.

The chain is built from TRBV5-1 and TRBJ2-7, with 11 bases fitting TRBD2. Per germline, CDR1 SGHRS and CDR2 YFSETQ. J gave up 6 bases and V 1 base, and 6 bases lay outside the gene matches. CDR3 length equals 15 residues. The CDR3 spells CASSLLTSGSREQYF. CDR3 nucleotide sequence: TGCGCCAGCAGCTTGCTTACTAGCGGGAGTCGCGAGCAGTACTTC.

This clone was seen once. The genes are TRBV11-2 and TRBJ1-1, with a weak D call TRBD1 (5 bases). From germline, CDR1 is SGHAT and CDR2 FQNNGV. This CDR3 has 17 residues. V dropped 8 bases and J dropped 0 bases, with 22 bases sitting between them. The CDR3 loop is CASRSIGAENMNTEAFF. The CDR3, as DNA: TGTGCCAGCCGTTCTATAGGGGCCGAGAACATGAACACTGAAGCTTTCTTT. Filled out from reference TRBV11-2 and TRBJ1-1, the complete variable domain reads EAGVAQSPRYKIIEKRQSVAFWCNPISGHATLYWYQQILGQGPKLLIQFQNNGVVDDSQLPKDRFSAERLKGVDSTLKIQPAKLEDSAVYLCASRSIGAENMNTEAFFGQGTRLTVV.

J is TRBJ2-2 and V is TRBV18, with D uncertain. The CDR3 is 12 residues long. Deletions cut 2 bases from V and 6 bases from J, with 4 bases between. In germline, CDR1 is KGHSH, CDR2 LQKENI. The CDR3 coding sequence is TGTGCCAGCTCACCAATGGCCGGGGAGCTGTTTTTT. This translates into CASSPMAGELFF.

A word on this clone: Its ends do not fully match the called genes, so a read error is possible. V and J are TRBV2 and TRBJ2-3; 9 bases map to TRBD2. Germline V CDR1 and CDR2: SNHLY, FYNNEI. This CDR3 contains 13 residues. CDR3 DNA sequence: TGTGCCAGCACCGGGACTAGCAGAGATACGCAGTATTTT. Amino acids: CASTGTSRDTQYF.